The clone carrying this T cell receptor (beta chain) was observed many times. This sample is part of a study of early T cells in non-severe SARS-CoV-2 infection. From the 5' RACE reads, TCRdb called clonotypes with MiXCR, one entry per CDR3 protein. The sample lists about 46,000 distinct CDR3 sequences; less than 9.5% were seen once. The receptor was isolated from an adult who was a healthcare worker with PCR-confirmed SARS-CoV-2 infection or an uninfected control (not recorded which). Here the sequenced sample was whole blood, taken at baseline.

CDR3 residues: CASSFAAGNQPQHF. The CDR3 DNA reads TGTGCCAGCAGTTTTGCGGCGGGCAATCAGCCCCAGCATTTT. The rearrangement links TRBV28 to TRBJ1-5; D gene ambiguous. V shed 3 bases and J shed 2 bases, with 8 bases lying between them. The germline gives CDR1 MDHEN, CDR2 SYDVKM. The CDR3 length is 14 residues.